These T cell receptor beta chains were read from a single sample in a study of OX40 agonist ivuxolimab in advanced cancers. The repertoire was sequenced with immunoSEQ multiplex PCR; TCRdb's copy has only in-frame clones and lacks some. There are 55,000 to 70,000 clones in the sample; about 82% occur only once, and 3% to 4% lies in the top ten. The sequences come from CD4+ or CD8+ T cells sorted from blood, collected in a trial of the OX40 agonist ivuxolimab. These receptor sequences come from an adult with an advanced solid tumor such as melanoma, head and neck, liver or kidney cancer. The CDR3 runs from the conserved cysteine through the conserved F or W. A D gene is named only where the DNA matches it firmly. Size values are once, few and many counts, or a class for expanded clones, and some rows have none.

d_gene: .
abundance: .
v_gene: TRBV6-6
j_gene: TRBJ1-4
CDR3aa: CASSARDLLFF
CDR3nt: TGTGCCAGCAGCGCCCGGGACTTACTGTTTTTT

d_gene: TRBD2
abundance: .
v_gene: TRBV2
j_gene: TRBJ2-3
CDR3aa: CASITRNGRTDTQYF
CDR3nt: TGTGCCAGCATTACCCGTAACGGGAGGACAGATACGCAGTATTTT

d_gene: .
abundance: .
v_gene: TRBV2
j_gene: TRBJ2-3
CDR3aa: CASRPGYVTDTQYF
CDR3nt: TGTGCCAGCAGGCCAGGATATGTCACAGATACGCAGTATTTT

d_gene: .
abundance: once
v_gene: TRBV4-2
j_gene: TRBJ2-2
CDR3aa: CASSQEVRLNTGELFF
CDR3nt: TGTGCCAGCAGCCAAGAGGTTAGGCTCAACACCGGGGAGCTGTTTTTT

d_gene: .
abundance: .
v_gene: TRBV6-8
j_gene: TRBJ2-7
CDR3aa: CASKEDGYEQYF
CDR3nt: TGTGCCAGCAAAGAGGACGGCTACGAGCAGTACTTC

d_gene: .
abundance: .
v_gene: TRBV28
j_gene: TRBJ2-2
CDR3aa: CARDRRRQGVPGELFF
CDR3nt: TGTGCCAGGGACCGAAGGAGGCAGGGTGTCCCCGGGGAGCTGTTTTTT

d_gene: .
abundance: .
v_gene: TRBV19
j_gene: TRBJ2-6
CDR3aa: CASSIRETSGANVLTF
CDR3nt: TGTGCCAGTAGTATACGGGAAACCTCTGGGGCCAACGTCCTGACTTTC

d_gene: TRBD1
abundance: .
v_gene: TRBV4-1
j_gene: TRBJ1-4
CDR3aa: CASSQEDRGNEKLFF
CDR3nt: TGCGCCAGCAGCCAAGAGGACAGGGGTAATGAAAAACTGTTTTTT

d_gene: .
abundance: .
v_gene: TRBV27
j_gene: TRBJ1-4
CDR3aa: CASSRLGQGEKLFF
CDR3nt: TGTGCCAGCAGTCGCTTGGGGCAAGGAGAAAAACTGTTTTTT

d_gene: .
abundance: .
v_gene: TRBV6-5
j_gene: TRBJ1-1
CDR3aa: CASSSVAANTEAFF
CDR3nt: TGTGCCAGCAGTTCCGTCGCCGCGAACACTGAAGCTTTCTTT

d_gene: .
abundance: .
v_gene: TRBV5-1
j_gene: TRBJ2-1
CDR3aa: CASSPGGWARINAYNEQFF
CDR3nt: TGCGCCAGCAGCCCCGGAGGGTGGGCCAGGATCAACGCCTACAATGAGCAGTTCTTC

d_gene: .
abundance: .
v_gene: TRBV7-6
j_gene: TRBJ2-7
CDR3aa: CASSLGLQDYEQYF
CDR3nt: TGTGCCAGCAGCTTAGGTCTCCAGGATTACGAGCAGTACTTC

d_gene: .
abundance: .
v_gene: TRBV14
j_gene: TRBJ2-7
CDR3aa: CASSPFDSYEQYF
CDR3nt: TGTGCCAGCAGCCCGTTTGACAGCTACGAGCAGTACTTC

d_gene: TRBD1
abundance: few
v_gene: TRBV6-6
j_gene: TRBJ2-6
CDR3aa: CASSRQGASGANVLTF
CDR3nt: TGTGCCAGCAGCAGACAGGGGGCCTCTGGGGCCAACGTCCTGACTTTC

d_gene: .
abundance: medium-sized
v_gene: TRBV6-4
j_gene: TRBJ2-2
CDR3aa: CASSGAARPNTGELFF
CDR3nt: TGTGCCAGCAGTGGAGCGGCCAGACCGAACACCGGGGAGCTGTTTTTT

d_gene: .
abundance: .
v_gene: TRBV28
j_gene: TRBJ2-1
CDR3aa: CASSPPGGTRSYNEQFF
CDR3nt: TGTGCCAGCAGTCCCCCAGGGGGGACTCGCTCCTACAATGAGCAGTTCTTC

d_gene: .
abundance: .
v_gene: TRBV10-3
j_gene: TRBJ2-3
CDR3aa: CAIRIPTQGSHTDTQYF
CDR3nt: TGTGCCATCAGAATCCCAACTCAGGGGAGCCACACAGATACGCAGTATTTT

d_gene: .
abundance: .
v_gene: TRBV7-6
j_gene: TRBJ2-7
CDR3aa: CASSSIRDGGSYEQYF
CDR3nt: TGTGCCAGCAGCTCGATCCGGGACGGGGGCTCCTACGAGCAGTACTTC

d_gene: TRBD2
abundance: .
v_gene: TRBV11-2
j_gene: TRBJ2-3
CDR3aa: CASSYSGRRDDTQYF
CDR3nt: TGTGCCAGCAGCTATAGCGGGAGGAGAGACGATACGCAGTATTTT

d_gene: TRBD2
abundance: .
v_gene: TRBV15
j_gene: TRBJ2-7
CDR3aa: CATSRAGRGTYEQYF
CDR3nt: TGTGCCACCAGCAGAGCTGGGCGGGGGACCTACGAGCAGTACTTC

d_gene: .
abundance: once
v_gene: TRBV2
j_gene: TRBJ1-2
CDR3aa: CASKSGVLDGYTF
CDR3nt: TGTGCCAGCAAGTCAGGGGTATTGGATGGCTACACCTTC

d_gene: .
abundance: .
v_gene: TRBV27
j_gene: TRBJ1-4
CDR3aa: CASSRDWEEANEKLFF
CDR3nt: TGTGCCAGCAGCCGTGATTGGGAGGAGGCAAATGAAAAACTGTTTTTT

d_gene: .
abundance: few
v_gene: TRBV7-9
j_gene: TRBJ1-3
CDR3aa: CASSYGRGNTIYF
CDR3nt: TGTGCCAGCAGCTATGGACGGGGAAACACCATATATTTT

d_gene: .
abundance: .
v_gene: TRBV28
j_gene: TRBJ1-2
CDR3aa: CASSWGRAASRYTF
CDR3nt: TGTGCCAGCAGCTGGGGAAGGGCGGCTTCGCGCTACACCTTC

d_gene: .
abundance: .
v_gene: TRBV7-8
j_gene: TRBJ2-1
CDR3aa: CASSWGDESNEQFF
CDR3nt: TGTGCCAGCAGCTGGGGAGACGAGAGCAATGAGCAGTTCTTC

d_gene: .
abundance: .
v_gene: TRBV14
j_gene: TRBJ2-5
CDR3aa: CASSQLSEQYF
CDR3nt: TGTGCCAGCAGCCAATTGAGTGAGCAGTACTTC

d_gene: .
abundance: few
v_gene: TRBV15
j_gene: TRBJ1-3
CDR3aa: CATSRETGLAGNTIYF
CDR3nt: TGTGCCACCTCAAGGGAGACAGGTCTGGCTGGAAACACCATATATTTT

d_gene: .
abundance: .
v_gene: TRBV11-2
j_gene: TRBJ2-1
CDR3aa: CASSLRVDQLAIYNEQFF
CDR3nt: TGTGCCAGCAGCTTACGGGTCGATCAACTAGCTATCTACAATGAGCAGTTCTTC